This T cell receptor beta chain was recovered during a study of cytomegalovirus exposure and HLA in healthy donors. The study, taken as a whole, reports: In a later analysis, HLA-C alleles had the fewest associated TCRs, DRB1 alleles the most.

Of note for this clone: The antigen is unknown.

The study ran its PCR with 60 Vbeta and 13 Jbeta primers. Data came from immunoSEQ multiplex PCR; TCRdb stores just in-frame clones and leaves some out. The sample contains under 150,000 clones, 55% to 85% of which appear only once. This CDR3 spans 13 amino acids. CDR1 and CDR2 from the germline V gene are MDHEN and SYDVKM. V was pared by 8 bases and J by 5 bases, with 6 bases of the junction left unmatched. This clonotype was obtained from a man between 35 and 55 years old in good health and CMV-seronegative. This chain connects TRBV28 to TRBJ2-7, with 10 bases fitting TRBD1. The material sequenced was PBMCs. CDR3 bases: TGTGCCAGCGAGCGGACAGGGGGGAACGAGCAGTACTTC. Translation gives CASERTGGNEQYF.